Below are 29 T cell receptor beta chains sequenced from a single sample in a study of shared clonotypes between healthy human individuals. The naive CD8 subset, CD45RO-negative cells positively selected for CCR7, excluded terminally differentiated effector memory CD45RA+ cells. Clones were read by immunoSEQ multiplex PCR, and TCRdb kept only the in-frame ones, dropping some. The sample lists approximately 600,000 clones, roughly 95% occurring once. Sequencing used naive CD8+ T cells sorted from blood. These receptors were obtained from a woman aged 25 to 39 in good health.

This clone appeared once. The chain uses TRBV27 and TRBJ2-7, with D possibly called TRBD1 or TRBD2 (5 bases each). The germline CDR1 and CDR2 sequences are MNHEY and SMNVEV (reference sequence). CDR3 length: 13 amino acids. V lost 7 bases and J 3 bases, leaving 13 bases between the germline ends. The CDR3 spells CASNQGTGYEQYF. The CDR3 DNA is TGTGCCAGCAATCAAGGGACGGGCTACGAGCAGTACTTC.

This rearrangement joins TRBV28 to TRBJ1-1; possibly TRBD1 for D (5 bases). The CDR3 contains 16 residues. Between the trimmed V and J ends, which lost 6 bases and 3 bases, there was a span of 20 bases. CDR1 is MDHEN and CDR2 is SYDVKM in the germline V gene. CDR3 coding DNA: TGTGCCAGCAGACCCCTTCAGGGAGGGGTATACACTGAAGCTTTCTTT. As protein: CASRPLQGGVYTEAFF.

The chain is built from TRBV28 and TRBJ2-7; D could derive from TRBD1 or TRBD2 (7 bases each). V dropped 2 bases and J dropped 4 bases, with 12 bases sitting between them. CDR3 size: 14 residues. Germline loops: CDR1 MDHEN, CDR2 SYDVKM. CDR3 sequence: CASSLQGGFYEQYF. The CDR3 bases are TGTGCCAGCAGTTTACAGGGGGGGTTTTACGAGCAGTACTTC.

This clone is a singleton in its sample. The chain is built from TRBV4-1 and TRBJ2-6; a weak D match, TRBD1 (5 bases). The germline V gene has CDR1 MGHRA and CDR2 YSYEKL. Trimming shortened V by 0 bases and J by 0 bases, and 12 bases separated the two germline ends. The CDR3 has 18 residues. CDR3 sequence: CASSQDSLGLSGANVLTF. CDR3 bases: TGCGCCAGCAGCCAAGATTCGTTGGGGCTCTCTGGGGCCAACGTCCTGACTTTC.

The rearrangement uses TRBV2 and TRBJ2-5, with D perhaps TRBD2 (5 bases). Trimming cost V 2 bases and J 5 bases, with 12 bases left between them. The CDR3 has 14 residues. The germline gives CDR1 SNHLY, CDR2 FYNNEI. The CDR3 DNA follows: TGTGCCAGCAGTGAAATTGGGGAGTGGGAGACCCAGTACTTC. Its translation: CASSEIGEWETQYF.

The rearrangement joins TRBV29-1 to TRBJ2-2; 9 bases line up with TRBD1. Germline V gives CDR1 SQVTM, CDR2 ANQGSEA. J gave up 7 bases and V 4 bases, and 10 bases lay outside the gene matches. CDR3 length: 15 residues. CDR3 DNA sequence: TGCAGCGTTGGGGTGACAGGGGGTCATAGCGGGGAGCTGTTTTTT. Translating it yields CSVGVTGGHSGELFF.

The gene calls are TRBV19 and TRBJ1-1; D uncertain. This CDR3 is 11 amino acids long. Germline assignment: CDR1 LNHDA and CDR2 SQIVND (reference sequence). Deletions cut 5 bases from V and 11 bases from J, with 12 bases between. DNA of the CDR3: TGTGCCAGTAGTGGCGGCCTTATGGCTTTCTTT. Protein product: CASSGGLMAFF. Full variable domain (remainder filled in from reference TRBV19 and TRBJ1-1): DGGITQSPKYLFRKEGQNVTLSCEQNLNHDAMYWYRQDPGQGLRLIYYSQIVNDFQKGDIAEGYSVSREKKESFPLTVTSAQKNPTAFYLCASSGGLMAFFGQGTRLTVV.

The V call is TRBV27, the J call TRBJ2-1, with 11 bases aligning to TRBD2. Trimming removed 4 bases from V and 6 bases from J; junction bases left unmatched: 5. Germline values: CDR1 MNHEY, CDR2 SMNVEV (reference sequence). This CDR3 is 15 amino acids long. CDR3 in DNA: TGTGCCAGCAGTTCTAGCGGGAGGCCGAGCAATGAGCAGTTCTTC. Protein sequence: CASSSSGRPSNEQFF.

The gene calls are TRBV4-1 and TRBJ2-1; TRBD2 is a possible D gene (5 bases). Trimming removed 0 bases at V and 9 bases at J, with 15 bases between. Germline CDR1 reads MGHRA; CDR2 reads YSYEKL. This CDR3 region has 15 residues. CDR3 residues: CASSQERLAGPEQFF. For the CDR3, the DNA is TGCGCCAGCAGCCAAGAAAGGCTAGCCGGCCCTGAGCAGTTCTTC.

V is TRBV13 and J is TRBJ2-3, with D maybe TRBD1 (6 bases). The CDR3 has 14 residues. V was clipped by 1 base and J by 2 bases, with 7 bases between them. Germline V gene sequence: CDR1 PRHDT, CDR2 FYEKMQ (reference sequence). Here the CDR3 reads CASSLDRATDTQYF. CDR3 DNA sequence: TGTGCCAGCAGCTTAGACAGGGCCACAGATACGCAGTATTTT.

Worth noting for this clone: An end of the junction does not agree with germline; a read error may underlie this. The CDR3 region is CASSEGGRALSF. The CDR3 bases are TGTGCCAGCAGCGAAGGCGGGAGGGCCCTTAGCTTC. This chain links TRBV9 with TRBJ2-7; 9 nucleotides align to TRBD2. This CDR3 spans 12 amino acids. CDR1 and CDR2 from the germline V gene are SGDLS and YYNGEE.

The gene calls are TRBV19 and TRBJ1-5, with D perhaps TRBD1 (5 bases). This CDR3 contains 16 residues. V lost 3 bases, J lost 9 bases, and 21 bases lay in between. Germline CDR1 reads LNHDA; CDR2 reads SQIVND (reference sequence). In nucleotides, the CDR3 is TGTGCCAGTAGTATCGAGGGCAGGGAGGATTGGTGGCCCCAGCATTTT. It is translated as CASSIEGREDWWPQHF. Full variable domain (missing parts from reference TRBV19 and TRBJ1-5): DGGITQSPKYLFRKEGQNVTLSCEQNLNHDAMYWYRQDPGQGLRLIYYSQIVNDFQKGDIAEGYSVSREKKESFPLTVTSAQKNPTAFYLCASSIEGREDWWPQHFGDGTRLSIL.

V gene TRBV7-2 combines with J gene TRBJ1-1; no firm D call. The CDR3 length is 14 residues. V dropped 4 bases and J dropped 7 bases, with 16 bases sitting between them. Germline CDR1 reads SGHTA; CDR2 reads FQGNSA. CDR3 DNA: TGTGCCAGCAGCTCATACAGCGAGCTGGGTGAAGCTTTCTTT. It codes for CASSSYSELGEAFF.

The V and J genes are TRBV5-4 and TRBJ2-7; the D call may be TRBD1 or TRBD2 (5 bases each). There are 14 residues in the CDR3. CDR1 is SGHNT, CDR2 YYREEE, per germline (reference sequence). Trimming pared 0 bases from V and 6 bases from J, leaving 13 bases between. CDR3 sequence reads: CASSLVGGPSEQYF. The CDR3 DNA follows: TGTGCCAGCAGCTTGGTTGGGGGTCCCTCCGAGCAGTACTTC.

The rearrangement joins TRBV29-1 to TRBJ2-7; 10 bases line up with TRBD2. Losses at the gene ends were 4 bases for V and 3 bases for J; bases not matched to a gene: 3. CDR1 is SQVTM and CDR2 is ANQGSEA in the germline V gene. The CDR3 consists of 13 residues. CDR3 sequence reads: CSVASGGFYEQYF. CDR3 sequence (DNA): TGCAGCGTTGCTAGCGGGGGTTTCTACGAGCAGTACTTC.

The chain couples TRBV27 to TRBJ2-7; 7 bases line up with TRBD1. Trimming at V came to 4 bases and at J to 7 bases, leaving 13 bases not matched to a gene. Germline loops: CDR1 MNHEY, CDR2 SMNVEV (reference sequence). CDR3 size: 15 residues. CDR3 sequence: CASSSQKTGFKEQYF. CDR3 sequence (DNA): TGTGCCAGCAGTTCCCAAAAGACAGGGTTTAAGGAGCAGTACTTC.

V is TRBV6-1 and J is TRBJ1-1; D is ambiguous. Germline V gene data show CDR1 as MNHNS and CDR2 as SASEGT. The CDR3 runs to 14 residues. V was clipped by 6 bases and J by 7 bases, with 18 bases between them. CDR3 coding DNA: TGTGCCAGCAGGGGAGTTAGGCTAAATGTTGAAGCTTTCTTT. This gives the protein CASRGVRLNVEAFF.

The gene calls are TRBV9 and TRBJ2-2, with TRBD2 identical over 8 bases. This CDR3 contains 14 residues. Germline V gene lookup returns CDR1 SGDLS and CDR2 YYNGEE. The V and J ends lost 3 bases and 5 bases, in that order; junction bases with no gene match: 3. The CDR3 sequence is CASSGGTRTGELFF. In DNA, the CDR3 is TGTGCCAGCAGCGGCGGGACTAGGACCGGGGAGCTGTTTTTT. Complete variable domain (other parts from reference TRBV9 and TRBJ2-2): DSGVTQTPKHLITATGQRVTLRCSPRSGDLSVYWYQQSLDQGLQFLIQYYNGEERAKGNILERFSAQQFPDLHSELNLSSLELGDSALYFCASSGGTRTGELFFGEGSRLTVL.

The chain is built from TRBV7-9 and TRBJ2-5; D is perhaps TRBD1 or TRBD2 (6 bases each). The ends were cut back, 4 bases at V and 11 bases at J, with 14 bases in the middle. The germline V gene has CDR1 SEHNR and CDR2 FQNEAQ (reference sequence). The CDR3 totals 12 residues. In DNA form, the CDR3 reads TGTGCCAGCAGCTCCGGGGGCTACGGGCAGTACTTC. Its protein product is CASSSGGYGQYF.

The chain recombines TRBV27 with TRBJ2-7; TRBD1 aligns across 9 bases. Trimming cost V 5 bases and J 7 bases; bases outside gene matches: 3. Germline V gene sequence: CDR1 MNHEY, CDR2 SMNVEV (reference sequence). The CDR3 sequence is 12 residues long. CDR3 in amino acids: CASSTGGLEQYF. The CDR3 DNA is TGTGCCAGCAGTACAGGGGGCCTTGAGCAGTACTTC.

V usage is TRBV9 and J usage is TRBJ2-1, with D tentatively TRBD2 (6 bases). The CDR3 spans 14 residues. The germline V gene encodes CDR1 SGDLS and CDR2 YYNGEE. Trimming cost V 0 bases and J 10 bases, with 14 bases left between them. CDR3 DNA sequence: TGTGCCAGCAGCGTAGTGGCGGGGCCTTCGGAGCAGTTCTTC. This codes for CASSVVAGPSEQFF.

The chain has TRBV7-9 and TRBJ1-1; D gene unclear. In germline, CDR1 is SEHNR, CDR2 FQNEAQ (reference sequence). The V end was cut by 8 bases, the J end by 2 bases, with 9 bases between. The CDR3 contains 12 residues. The CDR3 loop reads CASEDDNTEAFF. In DNA, the CDR3 is TGTGCCAGCGAGGATGACAACACTGAAGCTTTCTTT.

The chain links TRBV7-9 to TRBJ2-2; 12 bases map to TRBD2. V lost 8 bases, J lost 6 bases, and 4 bases stayed unmatched. The V gene's germline CDR1 is SEHNR and CDR2 FQNEAQ (reference sequence). The CDR3 covers 14 residues. In DNA, the CDR3 is TGTGCCAGCGAGACTAGCGGGAGAGCCGGGGAGCTGTTTTTT. Its protein product is CASETSGRAGELFF.

The rearrangement links TRBV5-6 to TRBJ2-7; D is unresolved. Trimming left V 0 bases short and J 4 bases short, with 14 bases between. The CDR3 runs 15 residues. Germline V gene sequence: CDR1 SGHDT, CDR2 YYEEEE. The CDR3 sequence is CASSLEGNPKYEQYF. CDR3 DNA sequence: TGTGCCAGCAGCTTGGAAGGGAATCCCAAATACGAGCAGTACTTC.

The CDR3 sequence is CASSDGVLARQETQYF. The CDR3 bases are TGTGCCAGCAGTGATGGAGTTCTAGCGAGGCAAGAGACCCAGTACTTC. This sequence joins TRBV2 and TRBJ2-5; D possibly corresponds to TRBD2 (6 bases). CDR1 SNHLY and CDR2 FYNNEI come from the germline V gene. The CDR3 covers 16 residues. The V and J ends lost 3 bases and 2 bases respectively, with 16 bases between them.

The CDR3 is CASSLMPGVLETQYF. CDR3 bases: TGCGCCAGCAGCTTGATGCCGGGAGTATTGGAGACCCAGTACTTC. The genes are TRBV5-1 and TRBJ2-5, with D perhaps matching TRBD2 (6 bases). The CDR3 covers 15 residues. Trimming cost V 1 base and J 5 bases, with 15 bases left between them. Germline CDR1 SGHRS, CDR2 YFSETQ.

The chain employs TRBV19 and TRBJ1-1; D is possibly TRBD1 (5 bases). V lost 5 bases, J lost 5 bases, and 18 bases lay in between. The CDR3 contains 15 residues. CDR1 and CDR2 (germline): LNHDA, SQIVND (reference sequence). The CDR3 reads CASSFLMDGGTEAFF. DNA of the CDR3: TGTGCCAGTAGTTTCCTCATGGATGGGGGAACTGAAGCTTTCTTT.

The chain combines TRBV19 with TRBJ2-6; D not certain. V was pared by 3 bases and J by 0 bases, with 3 bases between. Germline V CDR1 and CDR2: LNHDA, SQIVND (reference sequence). CDR3 size: 14 residues. In DNA form, the CDR3 reads TGTGCCAGTAGTATTCGCTCTGGGGCCAACGTCCTGACTTTC. Protein product: CASSIRSGANVLTF.

The chain links TRBV7-9 to TRBJ2-7, with 7 bases matching TRBD1. The CDR3 length is 16 residues. V gave up 5 bases and J gave up 2 bases; unmatched junction bases: 12. In germline, CDR1 is SEHNR, CDR2 FQNEAQ (reference sequence). The CDR3 DNA reads TGTGCCAGCAGCCCAAGCCGCCGGGACAGTGCCTACGAGCAGTACTTC. Amino acid sequence: CASSPSRRDSAYEQYF.